The next 10 T cell receptor beta chains were all read from a single sample in a study of T cell changes during pregnancy in multiple sclerosis. TCRdb's copy holds only in-frame clones and misses some; the assay was immunoSEQ multiplex PCR. The sample lists approximately 100,000 clones, approximately 92% occurring once. The source was peripheral blood, collected in the second trimester of pregnancy. All receptors derive from a female donor with multiple sclerosis, enrolled in a pregnancy study.

This sequence joins TRBV5-6 and TRBJ2-3; 13 positions agree with TRBD2. Germline V CDR1 and CDR2: SGHDT, YYEEEE. The CDR3 is 19 amino acids. V lost 4 bases to trimming and J lost 3 bases; unmatched junction nucleotides: 14. This CDR3 reads CASSPGLAGVWIGTDTQYF. DNA of the CDR3: TGTGCCAGCAGCCCCGGACTAGCGGGAGTCTGGATCGGGACAGATACGCAGTATTTT.

This chain joins TRBV28 and TRBJ2-1, with D perhaps matching TRBD1 (6 bases). This CDR3 spans 16 amino acids. Germline V gene data show CDR1 as MDHEN and CDR2 as SYDVKM. V shed 2 bases and J shed 2 bases, with 13 bases lying between them. The CDR3 is CASSLGVGTTYNEQFF. The CDR3 DNA follows: TGTGCCAGCAGTTTAGGGGTAGGGACAACCTACAATGAGCAGTTCTTC. The whole variable domain, filled in from reference TRBV28 and TRBJ2-1, reads DVKVTQSSRYLVKRTGEKVFLECVQDMDHENMFWYRQDPGLGLRLIYFSYDVKMKEKGDIPEGYSVSREKKERFSLILESASTNQTSMYLCASSLGVGTTYNEQFFGPGTRLTVL.

This chain uses TRBV18 with TRBJ2-1, with D tentatively TRBD1 (6 bases). The CDR3 extends over 13 amino acids. V lost 6 bases and J lost 1, with 7 bases in between. Looked up from germline, CDR1 is KGHSH and CDR2 is LQKENI. CDR3 coding DNA: TGTGCCAGCTCTCAGGGGTCCTACAATGAGCAGTTCTTC. Its translation: CASSQGSYNEQFF.

The genes are TRBV27 and TRBJ2-5, with 9 positions matching TRBD2. With 2 bases clipped from V and 5 bases from J, the junction kept 15 bases outside the gene matches. This CDR3 region has 18 residues. CDR1 is MNHEY, CDR2 SMNVEV, per germline (reference sequence). The CDR3 bases are TGTGCCAGCAGTTTAAAACCCCTGCGGGAGGGATGGGGGGAGACCCAGTACTTC. Its protein product is CASSLKPLREGWGETQYF.

The CDR3 loop reads CASNPGLAYYEQYF. The CDR3 coding sequence is TGTGCCAGCAATCCGGGACTAGCGTATTACGAGCAGTACTTC. This chain links TRBV6-1 with TRBJ2-7; 10 bases align to TRBD2. The V gene's germline CDR1 is MNHNS and CDR2 SASEGT. This CDR3 spans 14 amino acids. The V gene end was trimmed by 7 bases and the J gene end by 4 bases; junction bases not matched to a gene: 7.

The chain recombines TRBV2 with TRBJ1-2; D possibly corresponds to TRBD1 (5 bases). Per the germline V gene, CDR1 is SNHLY and CDR2 is FYNNEI. Trimming took off 7 bases at V and 7 bases at J, with 13 bases between the two ends. The CDR3 covers 12 residues. The CDR3 nucleotides are TGTGCCAGCAATAACGGGGGGGTTGGCTACACCTTC. Its translation: CASNNGGVGYTF. The full variable domain, completed using reference TRBV2 and TRBJ1-2, is EPEVTQTPSHQVTQMGQEVILRCVPISNHLYFYWYRQILGQKVEFLVSFYNNEISEKSEIFDDQFSVERPDGSNFTLKIRSTKLEDSAMYFCASNNGGVGYTFGSGTRLTVV.

The chain joins TRBV5-8 to TRBJ2-3; D unclear. V was shortened by 4 bases and J by 0 bases, with 12 bases between the two germline ends. The CDR3 runs 15 residues. Germline V lookup: CDR1 SGHTS, CDR2 YDEGEE. The CDR3 here is CASSRLGTSTDTQYF. The CDR3 nucleotides are TGTGCCAGCAGCCGGCTAGGCACTAGCACAGATACGCAGTATTTT.

This chain connects TRBV7-2 to TRBJ2-2, with TRBD2 identical over 7 bases. The germline V gene has CDR1 SGHTA and CDR2 FQGNSA. The CDR3 spans 14 residues. J was trimmed by 6 bases and V by 1 base; bases with no gene match: 2. The CDR3 nucleotides are TGTGCCAGCAGCTTAGGAGGGAGGGCCGGGGAGCTGTTTTTT. Its translation: CASSLGGRAGELFF.

The chain recombines TRBV28 with TRBJ2-1; 10 bases are a match to TRBD2. Trimming took 0 bases from V and 4 from J; bases not matched to a gene: 3. Germline values: CDR1 MDHEN, CDR2 SYDVKM. The CDR3 sequence is 16 residues long. CDR3 nucleotides: TGTGCCAGCAGTTTATGGACTAGCGGGCTTTACAATGAGCAGTTCTTC. Residues: CASSLWTSGLYNEQFF.

The CDR3: CASIQTGGGSYEQYF. Written as DNA, the CDR3 is TGTGCCAGCATCCAGACAGGGGGCGGCTCCTACGAGCAGTACTTC. The chain links TRBV28 to TRBJ2-7, with 10 nucleotides matching TRBD1. The germline V gene encodes CDR1 MDHEN and CDR2 SYDVKM. The CDR3 is 15 amino acids. Germline trimming cut 7 bases from V and 0 bases from J; bases unmatched to any gene: 6.